The 4 T cell receptor beta chains given below trace back to one sample, sequenced in a study of blood T cells in healthy people across ages. Primers used in a second PCR of about 7 to 11 cycles were a sample-barcoded 5' primer and a J-beta primer mix. TCRdb processed the 5' RACE reads anew with MiXCR; each CDR3 protein has one entry. The table has 1.6 million or so distinct CDR3 sequences, about 32% seen once. Specimen: blood. These receptors were taken from a woman aged 25 to 45 in good health.

The genes are TRBV9 and TRBJ2-2; 8 bases agree with TRBD2. In germline, CDR1 is SGDLS, CDR2 YYNGEE. This CDR3 is 18 amino acids long. J gave up 7 bases and V 4 bases, and 18 bases lay outside the gene matches. CDR3 residues: CASSPPGGAGEDDGELFF. Written as DNA, the CDR3 is TGTGCCAGCAGCCCCCCGGGAGGAGCGGGAGAGGATGACGGGGAGCTGTTTTTT. The entire variable domain, with the rest obtained from reference TRBV9 and TRBJ2-2, is as follows: DSGVTQTPKHLITATGQRVTLRCSPRSGDLSVYWYQQSLDQGLQFLIQYYNGEERAKGNILERFSAQQFPDLHSELNLSSLELGDSALYFCASSPPGGAGEDDGELFFGEGSRLTVL.

V usage is TRBV30 and J usage is TRBJ2-2, with a possible D match to TRBD1 (6 bases). The CDR3 sequence is 14 residues long. Trimming pared 7 bases from V and 4 bases from J, leaving 16 bases between. CDR1 GTSNPN and CDR2 SVGIG come from the germline V gene (reference sequence). CDR3 bases: TGTGCCTCCACCCCGGGACATTTCACCGGGGAGCTGTTTTTT. As protein: CASTPGHFTGELFF.

Details on this clonotype: The junction differs from germline at one of its ends, possibly a read error. This rearrangement joins TRBV3-1 to TRBJ2-7, with a weak D call TRBD2 (6 bases). The germline CDR1 and CDR2 sequences are LGHDT and YNNKEL (reference sequence). The CDR3 sequence is 15 residues long. The CDR3 here is CAGSFGRLSGYEQYF. The CDR3 DNA is TGTGCCGGCAGCTTCGGCCGGTTAAGCGGGTACGAGCAGTACTTC.

The genes are TRBV7-9 and TRBJ1-4; D remains unclear. There are 15 residues in the CDR3. Germline CDR1 reads SEHNR; CDR2 reads FQNEAQ (reference sequence). Trimming left V 2 bases short and J 0 bases short, with 7 bases between. The CDR3 spells CASSLSLATNEKLFF. The CDR3 region has the DNA TGTGCCAGCAGCTTATCTCTAGCAACTAATGAAAAACTGTTTTTT.